One and the same sample provided the 22 T cell receptor beta chains below, sequenced in a study of T-cell memory formation after mild COVID-19. TCRdb itself ran the 5' RACE reads through MiXCR, one entry per CDR3 protein. This repertoire shows nearly 350,000 distinct CDR3 sequences, approximately 13% found once; its top ten account for about 21%. The sample taken for sequencing was PBMCs or a T cell subset sorted from them (not recorded which). Receptors were obtained from a man aged 18 to 29 who had mild COVID-19 (a few samples of this study predate the infection). Cell type and time point are not known.

This clonotype was seen more than once but under ten times. The gene calls are TRBV5-5 and TRBJ2-2, with TRBD2 identical over 8 bases. This CDR3 has 16 residues. Germline V CDR1 and CDR2: SGHKS, YYEKEE (reference sequence). The junction had 5 bases not matched to a gene; V was cut back by 0 bases and J by 4 bases. In DNA form, the CDR3 reads TGTGCCAGCAGCTTGGAACAGCGGGAGATCACCGGGGAGCTGTTTTTT. This gives the protein CASSLEQREITGELFF.

The V call is TRBV18, the J call TRBJ2-3; D not resolved. The V end was cut by 4 bases, the J end by 2 bases, with 10 bases between. The CDR3 loop spans 14 amino acids. Germline V lookup: CDR1 KGHSH, CDR2 LQKENI. The CDR3 loop is CASSLTWATDTQYF. Here the CDR3 DNA reads TGTGCCAGCTCACTGACGTGGGCCACAGATACGCAGTATTTT.

In its sample, this clonotype was seen a few times. The V gene is TRBV5-1, the J gene TRBJ1-2; D might be TRBD1 (6 bases). This CDR3 contains 14 residues. The germline CDR1 and CDR2 sequences are SGHRS and YFSETQ. V was pared by 4 bases and J by 7 bases, with 17 bases between. CDR3 amino acids: CASSGRPGALGYTF. The CDR3 region has the DNA TGCGCCAGCAGCGGACGTCCAGGGGCGCTTGGCTACACCTTC. Full variable domain (missing parts from reference TRBV5-1 and TRBJ1-2): KAGVTQTPRYLIKTRGQQVTLSCSPISGHRSVSWYQQTPGQGLQFLFEYFSETQRNKGNFPGRFSGRQFSNSRSEMNVSTLELGDSALYLCASSGRPGALGYTFGSGTRLTVV.

As for this clonotype: The germline gene is not matched at one end of the junction; a read error may be the cause. The chain recombines TRBV14 with TRBJ1-5; D is ambiguous. This CDR3 comprises 16 residues. CDR1 is SGHDN and CDR2 is FVKESK in the germline V gene. CDR3: CASSKDDTLTHQPQHF. The DNA of the CDR3 is TGTGCCAGCAGCAAAGACGACACTTTGACCCATCAGCCCCAGCATTTT.

This clonotype has only a few counts. The chain is built from TRBV3-1 and TRBJ2-3; TRBD2 matches at 7 bases. The CDR3 has 15 residues. Germline CDR1 and CDR2: LGHDT and YNNKEL (reference sequence). Trimming at V came to 0 bases and at J to 8 bases, leaving 8 bases not matched to a gene. CDR3 nucleotides: TGTGCCAGCAGCCAAGAAATGGCGCGCGGGGGTACGCAGTATTTT. Its protein product is CASSQEMARGGTQYF.

This clonotype was seen a handful of times. CDR3 bases: TGTGCCAGCAGGGGGATGGGCGCAGCGGGACAGCCCCAGCATTTT. It is translated as CASRGMGAAGQPQHF. The chain couples TRBV2 to TRBJ1-5; D unresolved. Germline values: CDR1 SNHLY, CDR2 FYNNEI. V dropped 6 bases and J dropped 7 bases, with 19 bases sitting between them. The CDR3 length is 15 residues.

This rearrangement joins TRBV7-9 to TRBJ2-3, with D perhaps matching TRBD2 (6 bases). V shed 5 bases and J shed 4 bases, with 16 bases lying between them. Germline CDR1 SEHNR, CDR2 FQNEAQ (reference sequence). The CDR3 is 15 residues long. In DNA form, the CDR3 reads TGTGCCAGCAGCCAAACGGGAGTTTGGGCAGATACGCAGTATTTT. Translated, it gives CASSQTGVWADTQYF. Based on the CDR3 plus reference TRBV7-9 and TRBJ2-3, the full variable domain is DTGVSQNPRHKITKRGQNVTFRCDPISEHNRLYWYRQTLGQGPEFLTYFQNEAQLEKSRLLSDRFSAERPKGSFSTLEIQRTEQGDSAMYLCASSQTGVWADTQYFGPGTRLTVL.

This clonotype was seen a handful of times. The chain is built from TRBV27 and TRBJ2-1, with D uncertain. The CDR3 runs to 15 residues. The ends were cut back, 9 bases at V and 0 bases at J, with 15 bases in the middle. CDR1 is MNHEY and CDR2 is SMNVEV in the germline V gene (reference sequence). The CDR3 region is CASKHEASSYNEQFF. The CDR3 DNA reads as TGTGCCAGTAAACACGAGGCAAGCTCCTACAATGAGCAGTTCTTC.

This clonotype was counted ten times or more. This sequence joins TRBV6-5 and TRBJ1-1; D call uncertain. V was clipped by 2 bases and J by 11 bases, with 15 bases between them. The CDR3 totals 13 residues. Germline assignment: CDR1 MNHEY and CDR2 SVGAGI. The CDR3 spells CASSYSPGWVAFF. In DNA form, the CDR3 reads TGTGCCAGCAGTTACAGTCCGGGGTGGGTGGCTTTCTTT.

There are a few counts of this clonotype. The rearrangement joins TRBV18 to TRBJ2-2; D possibly corresponds to TRBD1 (7 bases). The germline V gene encodes CDR1 KGHSH and CDR2 LQKENI. CDR3 size: 16 residues. V lost 2 bases and J 4 bases, leaving 14 bases between the germline ends. The CDR3, as DNA: TGTGCCAGCTCACCAGCGGGGACAGACCTCACCGGGGAGCTGTTTTTT. It yields the protein CASSPAGTDLTGELFF.

The table lists this clonotype with a few counts. The rearrangement joins TRBV29-1 to TRBJ2-1; D may be TRBD1 (6 bases). The V gene's germline CDR1 is SQVTM and CDR2 ANQGSEA. The CDR3 is 12 amino acids. The CDR3: CIIRGNYNEQFF. In DNA form, the CDR3 reads TGCATAATCAGGGGTAACTACAATGAGCAGTTCTTC.

This clonotype has a handful of counts. The V and J genes are TRBV9 and TRBJ2-3, with TRBD2 matching over 9 bases. The CDR3 length is 15 residues. V lost 0 bases and J lost 4; bases outside the gene matches: 3. The germline V gene encodes CDR1 SGDLS and CDR2 YYNGEE. Written as DNA, the CDR3 is TGTGCCAGCAGCGTAGTGGCGGGGGGGCCAGATACGCAGTATTTT. Its protein product is CASSVVAGGPDTQYF.

The V gene is TRBV11-3, the J gene TRBJ2-7, with a tentative D call TRBD1 (5 bases). CDR1 and CDR2 (germline): SGHNT, YENEEA. Trimming left V 6 bases short and J 5 bases short, with 17 bases between. The CDR3 has 14 amino acids. CDR3 DNA: TGTGCCAGCAGTTTCGACAGAGAGCCGAACGAGCAGTACGTC. It yields the protein CASSFDREPNEQYV.

V is TRBV7-3 and J is TRBJ2-7, with 7 bases identical to TRBD2. Germline CDR1 SGHTA, CDR2 FQGTGA. The ends lost 1 base at V and 2 bases at J; junction bases unmatched: 5. The CDR3 is 15 residues long. The CDR3 spells CASSLNSGPPYEQYV. The CDR3, as DNA: TGTGCCAGCAGCTTAAATAGCGGGCCCCCCTACGAGCAGTACGTC.

In its sample, this clonotype was seen a few times. The J gene is TRBJ2-2, the V gene TRBV7-9; 9 bases map to TRBD1. Germline CDR1 SEHNR, CDR2 FQNEAQ (reference sequence). After removal of 6 bases from V and 4 bases from J, the junction contained 15 bases not matched to a gene. CDR3 length: 18 residues. This CDR3 reads CASSLWPNRGLSTGELFF. The CDR3, as DNA: TGTGCCAGCAGTCTCTGGCCCAACAGGGGGCTGAGCACCGGGGAGCTGTTTTTT.

This clonotype was recorded many times. The chain joins TRBV7-3 to TRBJ2-7; 8 nucleotides line up with TRBD1. Germline loops: CDR1 SGHTA, CDR2 FQGTGA. This CDR3 region has 14 residues. V trimming: 2 bases; J trimming: 6 bases; junction bases outside the gene matches: 6. DNA for the CDR3: TGTGCCAGCAGCTTAGCTTCAGGGGGCAGCGAGCAGTACTTC. Its translation is CASSLASGGSEQYF.

The J gene is TRBJ2-1, the V gene TRBV10-3; 7 bases fit TRBD1. Losses at the gene ends were 3 bases for V and 7 bases for J; bases not matched to a gene: 6. CDR1 is ENHRY and CDR2 is SYGVKD in the germline V gene. The CDR3 covers 14 residues. The CDR3: CAISDTGVGNEQFF. The CDR3 DNA follows: TGTGCCATCAGTGACACAGGGGTTGGGAATGAGCAGTTCTTC.

This clonotype was counted only a few times. The chain couples TRBV6-6 to TRBJ2-7; 9 bases match TRBD2. The CDR3 contains 15 residues. From germline, CDR1 is MNHNY and CDR2 SVGAGI (reference sequence). V shed 6 bases, J shed 0 bases, and the junction held 6 bases outside the gene matches. In DNA form, the CDR3 reads TGTGCCAGCAGGGGTAGCGGGGGCAGCTCCTACGAGCAGTACGTC. It is translated as CASRGSGGSSYEQYV.

This sequence joins TRBV7-2 and TRBJ2-1; 16 nucleotides match TRBD2. V shed 3 bases and J 4 bases; nucleotides not matched to a gene: 6. Germline V gene lookup returns CDR1 SGHTA and CDR2 FQGNSA. This CDR3 contains 18 residues. CDR3 residues: CASSFSGTSGGAYNEQFF. The DNA of the CDR3 is TGTGCCAGCAGCTTCTCCGGGACTAGCGGGGGGGCTTACAATGAGCAGTTCTTC.

The V gene is TRBV29-1, the J gene TRBJ1-2; D is ambiguous. Germline V CDR1 and CDR2: SQVTM, ANQGSEA. V shed 4 bases and J shed 6 bases, with 9 bases lying between them. The CDR3 spans 11 residues. Here the CDR3 reads CSVALGDGYTF. The CDR3 nucleotides are TGCAGCGTTGCCCTGGGCGATGGCTACACCTTC.

The rearrangement links TRBV12-3 or TRBV12-4 to TRBJ2-7; D is unresolved. The CDR3 sequence is 14 residues long. The V and J ends lost 2 bases and 9 bases respectively, with 17 bases between them. CDR3 sequence reads: CASSLQAGSPRQYF. The CDR3 DNA follows: TGTGCCAGCAGTTTACAGGCCGGGTCCCCCCGGCAGTACTTC.

This clonotype turned up a few times. The V gene is TRBV4-2, the J gene TRBJ2-5; TRBD1 matches 9 bases. CDR1 is LGHNA, CDR2 YNFKEQ, per germline. The CDR3 has 16 amino acids. V gave up 3 bases and J gave up 0 bases; unmatched junction bases: 5. The CDR3 DNA reads TGTGCCAGCAGCCAGGGACAGGGAAGAAACCAAGAGACCCAGTACTTC. It codes for CASSQGQGRNQETQYF.